These T cell receptor beta chains were read from a single sample in a study of tissue T cells after allogeneic stem cell transplantation. TCRdb's table, derived via immunoSEQ multiplex PCR, lists solely in-frame clones and lacks some. The data hold about 800 clones, with 43% observed a single time. Specimen: ileal tissue, collected at autopsy. These receptors were obtained from a female patient aged 35 to 69 with steroid-refractory graft-versus-host disease after an allogeneic stem cell transplant. Some T cells may be the graft donor's. CDR3s leave out the opening cysteine and the closing phenylalanine or tryptophan. Expanded clones get a size class; other rows say once, few or many, or leave the size out.

TRBV6-5	TRBJ1-2	.	ASSSRTGYGYT
TRBV2	TRBJ1-5	few	ASSLGQGHGSGQPQH
TRBV7-9	TRBJ2-7	few	ASSLGSLLYEQY
TRBV2	TRBJ1-4	large	ASRPRQGGKLF
TRBV12-3/TRBV12-4	TRBJ2-7	few	ASSFERVQQY
TRBV11-1	TRBJ1-1	.	ASSFTRGAEAF
TRBV7-8	TRBJ1-4	few	ASSLDLAPGEKLF
TRBV13	TRBJ1-1	once	ASRAGGFTEAF
TRBV5-4	TRBJ1-2	.	ASSPDREGGYT
TRBV5-4	TRBJ2-7	large	ASSLAGSSYEQY
TRBV19	TRBJ1-1	once	ASSSGWPEAF
TRBV5-1	TRBJ1-2	few	ASRPGPGGYGYT
TRBV27	TRBJ1-1	large	ASSQQGATEAF
TRBV11-2	TRBJ2-7	.	ASSRPSGRAGEQY
TRBV30	TRBJ1-3	.	AWRSGQGYGNTIY
TRBV4-1	TRBJ1-2	.	ASSQDRQYYGYT